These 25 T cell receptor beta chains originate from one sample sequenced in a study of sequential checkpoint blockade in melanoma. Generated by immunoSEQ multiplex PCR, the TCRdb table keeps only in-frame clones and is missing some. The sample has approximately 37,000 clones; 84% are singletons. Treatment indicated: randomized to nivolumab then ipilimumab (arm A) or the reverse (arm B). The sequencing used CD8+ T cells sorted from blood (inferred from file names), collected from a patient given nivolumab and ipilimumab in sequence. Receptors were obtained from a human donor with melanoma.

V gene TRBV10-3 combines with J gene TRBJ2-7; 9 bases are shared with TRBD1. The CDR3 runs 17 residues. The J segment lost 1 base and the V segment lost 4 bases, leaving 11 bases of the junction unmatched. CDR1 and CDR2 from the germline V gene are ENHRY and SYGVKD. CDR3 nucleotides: TGTGCCATCAGTGGTAAACTACGGACAGGGGAATCCTACGAGCAGTACTTC. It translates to CAISGKLRTGESYEQYF.

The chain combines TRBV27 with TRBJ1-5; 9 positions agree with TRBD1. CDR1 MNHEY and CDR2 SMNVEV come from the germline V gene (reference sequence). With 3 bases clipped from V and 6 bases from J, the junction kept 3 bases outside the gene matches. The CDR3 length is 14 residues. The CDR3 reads CASSLTGGAQPQHF. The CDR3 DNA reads TGTGCCAGCAGTTTGACAGGGGGTGCTCAGCCCCAGCATTTT.

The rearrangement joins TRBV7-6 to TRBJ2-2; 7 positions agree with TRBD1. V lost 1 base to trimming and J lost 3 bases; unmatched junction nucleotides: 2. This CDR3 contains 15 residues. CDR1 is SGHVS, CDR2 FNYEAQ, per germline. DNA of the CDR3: TGTGCCAGCAGCTTAGAACAGGGGTACACCGGGGAGCTGTTTTTT. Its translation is CASSLEQGYTGELFF.

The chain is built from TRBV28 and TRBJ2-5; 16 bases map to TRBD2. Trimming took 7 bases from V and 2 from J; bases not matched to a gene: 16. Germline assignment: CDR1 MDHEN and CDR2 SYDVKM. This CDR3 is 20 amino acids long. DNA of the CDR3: TGTGCCAGCAACACCGCCGGGACTAGCGGGGGGGAGAGAGTTCAAGAGACCCAGTACTTC. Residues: CASNTAGTSGGERVQETQYF.

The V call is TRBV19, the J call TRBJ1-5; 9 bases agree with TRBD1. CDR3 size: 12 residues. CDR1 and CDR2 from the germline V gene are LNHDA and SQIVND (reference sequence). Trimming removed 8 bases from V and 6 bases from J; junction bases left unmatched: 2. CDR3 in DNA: TGTGCCAGTTGGGACAGGGTTCAGCCCCAGCATTTT. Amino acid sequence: CASWDRVQPQHF. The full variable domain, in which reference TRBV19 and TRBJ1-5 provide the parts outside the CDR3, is DGGITQSPKYLFRKEGQNVTLSCEQNLNHDAMYWYRQDPGQGLRLIYYSQIVNDFQKGDIAEGYSVSREKKESFPLTVTSAQKNPTAFYLCASWDRVQPQHFGDGTRLSIL.

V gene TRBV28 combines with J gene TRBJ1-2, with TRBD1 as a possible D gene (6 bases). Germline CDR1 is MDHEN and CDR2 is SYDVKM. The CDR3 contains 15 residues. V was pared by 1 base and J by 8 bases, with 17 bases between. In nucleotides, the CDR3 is TGTGCCAGCAGTTTATTAGGGGGGGCTCAGTACGGCTACACCTTC. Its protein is CASSLLGGAQYGYTF.

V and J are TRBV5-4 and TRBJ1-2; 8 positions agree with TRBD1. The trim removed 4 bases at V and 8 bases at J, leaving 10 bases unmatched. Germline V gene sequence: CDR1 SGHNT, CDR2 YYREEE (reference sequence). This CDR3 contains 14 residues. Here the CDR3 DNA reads TGTGCCAGCAGCGCCACGGACAGGGTTGGGGGCTACACCTTC. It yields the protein CASSATDRVGGYTF.

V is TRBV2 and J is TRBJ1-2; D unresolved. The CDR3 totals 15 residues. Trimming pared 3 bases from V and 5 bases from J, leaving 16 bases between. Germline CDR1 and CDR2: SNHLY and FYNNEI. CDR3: CASSEARGSSYGYTF. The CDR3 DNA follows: TGTGCCAGCAGTGAGGCCCGTGGCAGTTCATATGGCTACACCTTC.

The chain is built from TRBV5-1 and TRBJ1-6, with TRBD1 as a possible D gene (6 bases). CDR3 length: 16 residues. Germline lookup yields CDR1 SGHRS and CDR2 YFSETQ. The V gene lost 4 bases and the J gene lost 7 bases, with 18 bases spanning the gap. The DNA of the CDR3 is TGCGCCAGCAGCCTGAGACTACAGGGAGCGAATTCACCCCTCCACTTT. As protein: CASSLRLQGANSPLHF.

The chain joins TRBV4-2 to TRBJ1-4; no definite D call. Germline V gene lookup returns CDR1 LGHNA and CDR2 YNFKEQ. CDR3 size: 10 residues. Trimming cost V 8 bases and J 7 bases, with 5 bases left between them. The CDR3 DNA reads TGTGCCAGCCTCGGTGAAAAACTGTTTTTT. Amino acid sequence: CASLGEKLFF.

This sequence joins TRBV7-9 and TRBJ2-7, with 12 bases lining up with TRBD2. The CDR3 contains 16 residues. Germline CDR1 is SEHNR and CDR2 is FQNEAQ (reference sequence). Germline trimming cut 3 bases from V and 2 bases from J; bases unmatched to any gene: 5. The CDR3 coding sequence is TGTGCCAGCAGCTTCTCGACTAGCGGGGGCCCCTACGAGCAGTACTTC. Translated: CASSFSTSGGPYEQYF. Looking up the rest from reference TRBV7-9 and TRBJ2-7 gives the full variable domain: DTGVSQNPRHKITKRGQNVTFRCDPISEHNRLYWYRQTLGQGPEFLTYFQNEAQLEKSRLLSDRFSAERPKGSFSTLEIQRTEQGDSAMYLCASSFSTSGGPYEQYFGPGTRLTVT.

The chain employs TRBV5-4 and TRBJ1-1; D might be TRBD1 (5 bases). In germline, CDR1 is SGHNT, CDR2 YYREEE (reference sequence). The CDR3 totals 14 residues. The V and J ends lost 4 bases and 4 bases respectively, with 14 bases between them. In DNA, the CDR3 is TGTGCCAGCAGCACTAACTGGGGCAGCACTGAAGCTTTCTTT. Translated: CASSTNWGSTEAFF.

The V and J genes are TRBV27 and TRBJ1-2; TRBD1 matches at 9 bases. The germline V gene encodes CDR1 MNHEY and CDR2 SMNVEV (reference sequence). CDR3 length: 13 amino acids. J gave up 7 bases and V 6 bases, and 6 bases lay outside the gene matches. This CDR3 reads CASRPQGAGGYTF. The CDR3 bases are TGTGCCAGCAGACCACAGGGGGCGGGTGGCTACACCTTC.

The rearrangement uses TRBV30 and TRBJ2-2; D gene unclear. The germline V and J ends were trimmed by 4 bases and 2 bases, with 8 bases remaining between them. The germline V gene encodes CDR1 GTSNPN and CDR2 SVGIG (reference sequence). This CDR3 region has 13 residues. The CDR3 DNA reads TGTGCCTGGATTAACAGCAACACCGGGGAGCTGTTTTTT. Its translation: CAWINSNTGELFF.

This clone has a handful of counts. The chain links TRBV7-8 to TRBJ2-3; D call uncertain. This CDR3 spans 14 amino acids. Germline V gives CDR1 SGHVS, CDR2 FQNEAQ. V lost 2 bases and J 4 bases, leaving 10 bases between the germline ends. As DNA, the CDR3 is TGTGCCAGCAGCTTACCCCCAGGCTCAGATACGCAGTATTTT. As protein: CASSLPPGSDTQYF.

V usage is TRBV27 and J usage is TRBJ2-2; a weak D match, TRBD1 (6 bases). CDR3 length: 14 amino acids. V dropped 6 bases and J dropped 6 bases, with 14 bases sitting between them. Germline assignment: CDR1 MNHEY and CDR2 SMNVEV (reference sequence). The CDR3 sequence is CASRLQGRPGELFF. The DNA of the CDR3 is TGTGCCAGCAGACTACAGGGCAGGCCCGGGGAGCTGTTTTTT.

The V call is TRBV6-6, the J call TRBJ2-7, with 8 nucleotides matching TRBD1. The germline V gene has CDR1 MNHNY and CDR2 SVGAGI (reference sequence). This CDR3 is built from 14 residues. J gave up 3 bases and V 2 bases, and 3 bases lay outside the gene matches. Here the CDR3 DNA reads TGTGCCAGCAGTTACGGAGGACAGGGCTACGAGCAGTACTTC. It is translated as CASSYGGQGYEQYF.

The CDR3 nucleotides read TGTGCCAGCAAAGGGGACAGGGCTGACTACACCTTC. Translating gives CASKGDRADYTF. This chain joins TRBV9 and TRBJ1-2, with 9 bases that match TRBD1. V lost 6 bases and J lost 10; bases outside the gene matches: 7. CDR1 and CDR2 (germline): SGDLS, YYNGEE. This CDR3 is 12 amino acids long. Full variable domain (missing parts from reference TRBV9 and TRBJ1-2): DSGVTQTPKHLITATGQRVTLRCSPRSGDLSVYWYQQSLDQGLQFLIQYYNGEERAKGNILERFSAQQFPDLHSELNLSSLELGDSALYFCASKGDRADYTFGSGTRLTVV.

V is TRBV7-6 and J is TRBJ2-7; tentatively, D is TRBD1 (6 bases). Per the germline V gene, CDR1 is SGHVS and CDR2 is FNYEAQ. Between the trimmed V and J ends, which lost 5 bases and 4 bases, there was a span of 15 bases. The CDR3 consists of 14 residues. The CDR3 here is CASSQELQGYEQYF. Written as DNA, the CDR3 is TGTGCCAGCAGCCAAGAACTACAGGGTTACGAGCAGTACTTC.

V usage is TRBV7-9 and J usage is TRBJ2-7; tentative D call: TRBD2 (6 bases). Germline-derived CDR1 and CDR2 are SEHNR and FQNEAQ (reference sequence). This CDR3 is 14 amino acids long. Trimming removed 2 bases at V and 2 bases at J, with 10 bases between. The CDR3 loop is CASSLSLAPYEQYF. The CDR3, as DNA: TGTGCCAGCAGCTTAAGCCTAGCGCCCTACGAGCAGTACTTC. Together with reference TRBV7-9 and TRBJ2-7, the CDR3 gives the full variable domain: DTGVSQNPRHKITKRGQNVTFRCDPISEHNRLYWYRQTLGQGPEFLTYFQNEAQLEKSRLLSDRFSAERPKGSFSTLEIQRTEQGDSAMYLCASSLSLAPYEQYFGPGTRLTVT.

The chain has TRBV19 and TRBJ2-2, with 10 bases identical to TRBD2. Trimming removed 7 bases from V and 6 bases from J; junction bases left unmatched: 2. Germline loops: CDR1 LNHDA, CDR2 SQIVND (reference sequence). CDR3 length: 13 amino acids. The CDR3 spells CASTSGGAGELFF. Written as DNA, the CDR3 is TGTGCCAGTACGAGCGGGGGGGCCGGGGAGCTGTTTTTT.

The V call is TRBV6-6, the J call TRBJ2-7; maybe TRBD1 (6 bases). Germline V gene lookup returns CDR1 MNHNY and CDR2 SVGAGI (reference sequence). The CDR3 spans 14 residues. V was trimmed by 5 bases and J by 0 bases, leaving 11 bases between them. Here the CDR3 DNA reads TGTGCCAGCAGTATTAGGGGGTCCTCCTACGAGCAGTACTTC. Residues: CASSIRGSSYEQYF.

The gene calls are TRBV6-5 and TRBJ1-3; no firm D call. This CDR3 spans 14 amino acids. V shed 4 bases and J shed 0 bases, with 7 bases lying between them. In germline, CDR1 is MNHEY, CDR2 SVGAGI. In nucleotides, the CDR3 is TGTGCCAGCAGTTTCCTAGGCTCTGGAAACACCATATATTTT. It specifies CASSFLGSGNTIYF.

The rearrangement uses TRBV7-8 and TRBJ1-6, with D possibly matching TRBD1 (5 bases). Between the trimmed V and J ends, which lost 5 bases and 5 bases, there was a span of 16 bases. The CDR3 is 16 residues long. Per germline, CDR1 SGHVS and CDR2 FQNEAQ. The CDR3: CASSPRPGNNNSPLHF. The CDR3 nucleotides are TGTGCCAGCAGCCCAAGACCAGGGAATAATAATTCACCCCTCCACTTT.

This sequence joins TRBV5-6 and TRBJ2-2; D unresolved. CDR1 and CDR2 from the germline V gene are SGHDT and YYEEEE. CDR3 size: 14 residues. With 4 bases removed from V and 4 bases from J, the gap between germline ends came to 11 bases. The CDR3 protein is CASSKYSTTGELFF. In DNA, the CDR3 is TGTGCCAGCAGCAAATACAGTACCACCGGGGAGCTGTTTTTT.